This T cell receptor (beta chain) was captured by sequencing in a study of tumor-infiltrating lymphocytes in primary liver carcinoma. Study overall: Donors had hepatocellular carcinoma or combined HCC and intrahepatic cholangiocarcinoma. Staging placed the tumors at T1-T3 N0M0, and they measured about 4 to 11 cm across.

The V gene's germline CDR1 is MDHEN and CDR2 SYDVKM. CDR3 length: 15 amino acids. With 7 bases clipped from V and 6 bases from J, the junction kept 10 bases outside the gene matches. The sample holds a few counts of this clonotype. A primer matching the constant region was used to make TCR beta cDNA from 500 ng of total RNA. Construction of TCR beta libraries relied on three successive nested multiplex PCR rounds employing slightly modified ARM-PCR. Both of the initial two PCR rounds ran for approximately 10 cycles and employed TRBV1-TRBV30 forward primers alongside a C-beta reverse primer. One entry per CDR3 protein results from TCRdb running MiXCR on the multiplex PCR reads. This sample has about 300,000 distinct CDR3 sequences, with 65% found just once. Germline DNA was also extracted, while the blood RNA originated from unsorted whole blood. Approximately 4 milliliters of peripheral blood were collected before surgery.

The chain has TRBV28 and TRBJ2-1; the match to TRBD2 covers 9 bases. Source material: peripheral blood. The sequence derives from a man aged 40-49 years with primary liver carcinoma and hepatitis B virus infection. CDR3 in amino acids: CASTAGGPPSNEQFF. The CDR3 nucleotides are TGTGCCAGCACGGCGGGAGGGCCCCCGAGCAATGAGCAGTTCTTC.